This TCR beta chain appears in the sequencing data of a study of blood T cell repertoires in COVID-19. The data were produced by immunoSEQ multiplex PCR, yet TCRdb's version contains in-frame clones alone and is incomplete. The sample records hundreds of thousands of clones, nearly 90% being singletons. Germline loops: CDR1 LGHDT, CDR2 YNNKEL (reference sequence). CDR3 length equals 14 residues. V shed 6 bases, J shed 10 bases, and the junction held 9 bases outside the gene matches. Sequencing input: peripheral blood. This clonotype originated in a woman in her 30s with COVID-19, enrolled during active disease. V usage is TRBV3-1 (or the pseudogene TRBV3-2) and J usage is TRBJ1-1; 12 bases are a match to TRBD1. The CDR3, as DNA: TGTGCCAGCAGGCACTTGGGACAGGGGGCAGGAGCTTTCTTT. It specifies CASRHLGQGAGAFF.